This TCR beta chain was recorded in a study of blood T cell repertoires in COVID-19. Overall study context: The cDNA or gDNA used as material had been derived from T cells, B-cell-depleted T cells, or PBMCs.

Study processing details: How many nucleated cells were present was estimated from reference gene primer amplification. Produced via immunoSEQ multiplex PCR; TCRdb's table is partial and in-frame only. D and trimming come from the DNA, and the V and J calls and clone size come from that table. The repertoire holds around 70,000 clones, with roughly nine tenths as singletons. This CDR3 region has 14 residues. Trimming shortened V by 4 bases and J by 0 bases, and 5 bases separated the two germline ends. Looked up from germline, CDR1 is SGHDT and CDR2 is YYEEEE. This TCR was sampled from a human donor in a cohort sampled during active COVID-19. Input material: peripheral blood. The chain is built from TRBV5-6 and TRBJ2-6; no clear D. This CDR3 is CASSAFSGANVLTF. The CDR3 DNA follows: TGTGCCAGCAGCGCGTTCTCTGGGGCCAACGTCCTGACTTTC.